These T cell receptor beta chains were read from a single sample in a study of Ad26.COV2.S vaccination and SARS-CoV-2 variants. The protocol was immunoSEQ multiplex PCR, while the TCRdb copy is restricted to in-frame clones and leaves out a portion. Among 300,000 to 350,000 clones listed, approximately 86% were seen once. The starting material was peripheral blood, obtained in a trial of Ad26.COV2.S vaccine versus placebo. The receptors stem from a person aged 18-60 years who received the Ad26.COV2.S COVID-19 vaccine or a placebo. The CDR3 runs from the conserved cysteine through the conserved F or W. The D gene is left open where the match is weak. Clone size appears in some rows only: once, few, many, or a class for an expanded clone.

clone_size: -
j_call: TRBJ1-2
d_call: -
v_call: TRBV6-1
cdr3_aa: CASSEAGRRGTF
cdr3_nt: TGTGCCAGCAGTGAAGCAGGCAGGAGGGGCACCTTC

clone_size: -
j_call: TRBJ2-6
d_call: -
v_call: TRBV18
cdr3_aa: CASSPPGNSGANVLTF
cdr3_nt: TGTGCCAGCTCACCACCAGGGAACTCTGGGGCCAACGTCCTGACTTTC

clone_size: -
j_call: TRBJ1-1
d_call: TRBD1
v_call: TRBV18
cdr3_aa: CASSPGTGVMNTEAFF
cdr3_nt: TGTGCCAGCTCACCAGGGACAGGGGTCATGAACACTGAAGCTTTCTTT

clone_size: -
j_call: TRBJ2-2
d_call: -
v_call: TRBV3-1/TRBV3-2
cdr3_aa: CASSQAGTNTGELFF
cdr3_nt: TGTGCCAGCAGCCAAGCGGGGACGAACACCGGGGAGCTGTTTTTT

clone_size: -
j_call: TRBJ1-3
d_call: -
v_call: TRBV9
cdr3_aa: CASSVVSGTGNTIYF
cdr3_nt: TGTGCCAGCAGCGTAGTCTCAGGCACTGGAAACACCATATATTTT

clone_size: few
j_call: TRBJ2-7
d_call: TRBD2
v_call: TRBV7-9
cdr3_aa: CASSLGGLAGAGEQYF
cdr3_nt: TGTGCCAGCAGCTTAGGTGGACTAGCGGGGGCCGGCGAGCAGTACTTC

clone_size: few
j_call: TRBJ2-7
d_call: -
v_call: TRBV10-1
cdr3_aa: CASSDWLRSDTSYEQYF
cdr3_nt: TGCGCCAGCAGTGATTGGTTACGCAGCGATACCTCCTACGAGCAGTACTTC

clone_size: -
j_call: TRBJ2-6
d_call: -
v_call: TRBV7-2
cdr3_aa: CASSLVNPSGANVLTF
cdr3_nt: TGTGCCAGCAGCTTAGTGAACCCCTCTGGGGCCAACGTCCTGACTTTC

clone_size: -
j_call: TRBJ2-3
d_call: -
v_call: TRBV7-2
cdr3_aa: CASSFFTDTQYF
cdr3_nt: TGTGCCAGCAGCTTCTTCACAGATACGCAGTATTTT

clone_size: -
j_call: TRBJ1-1
d_call: -
v_call: TRBV19
cdr3_aa: CASSLQGNTEAFF
cdr3_nt: TGTGCCAGTAGTTTACAGGGGAACACTGAAGCTTTCTTT

clone_size: -
j_call: TRBJ1-2
d_call: TRBD1
v_call: TRBV7-8
cdr3_aa: CASSLVARDSYYGYTF
cdr3_nt: TGTGCCAGCAGCCTCGTGGCAAGGGACAGTTACTATGGCTACACCTTC

clone_size: -
j_call: TRBJ1-3
d_call: -
v_call: TRBV20-1
cdr3_aa: CSATPGNTIYF
cdr3_nt: TGCAGTGCTACGCCCGGAAACACCATATATTTT

clone_size: -
j_call: TRBJ1-2
d_call: -
v_call: TRBV6-5
cdr3_aa: CATQTNYGYTF
cdr3_nt: TGTGCCACACAGACTAACTATGGCTACACCTTC

clone_size: -
j_call: TRBJ1-1
d_call: TRBD1
v_call: TRBV12-5
cdr3_aa: CASGLGADRVQAFF
cdr3_nt: TGTGCTAGTGGTTTGGGGGCGGACAGGGTTCAAGCTTTCTTT

clone_size: -
j_call: TRBJ2-7
d_call: -
v_call: TRBV2
cdr3_aa: CASRETRPSSYEQYF
cdr3_nt: TGTGCCAGCAGGGAGACGAGGCCTAGCTCCTACGAGCAGTACTTC

clone_size: -
j_call: TRBJ1-2
d_call: TRBD1
v_call: TRBV6-1
cdr3_aa: CASSGQLSGQTGYGYTF
cdr3_nt: TGTGCCAGCAGTGGTCAACTCTCGGGACAGACGGGGTATGGCTACACCTTC

clone_size: -
j_call: TRBJ1-3
d_call: TRBD1
v_call: TRBV7-9
cdr3_aa: CASSPGQGKYIYF
cdr3_nt: TGTGCCAGCAGCCCTGGACAGGGGAAGTACATATATTTT

clone_size: -
j_call: TRBJ2-3
d_call: TRBD2
v_call: TRBV6-4
cdr3_aa: CASSSSGGATDTQYF
cdr3_nt: TGTGCCAGCAGCTCTAGCGGGGGGGCCACAGATACGCAGTATTTT

clone_size: -
j_call: TRBJ1-5
d_call: -
v_call: TRBV6-2/TRBV6-3
cdr3_aa: CASSYIGGFGVDQPQHF
cdr3_nt: TGTGCCAGCAGTTACATTGGGGGGTTCGGGGTAGATCAGCCCCAGCATTTT

clone_size: -
j_call: TRBJ2-7
d_call: -
v_call: TRBV5-1
cdr3_aa: CASRQGVGEQYF
cdr3_nt: TGCGCCAGCAGACAGGGCGTAGGGGAGCAGTACTTC

clone_size: -
j_call: TRBJ2-3
d_call: TRBD2
v_call: TRBV7-2
cdr3_aa: CASSLPLAGPDTQYF
cdr3_nt: TGTGCCAGCAGCTTACCCCTAGCGGGTCCAGATACGCAGTATTTT

clone_size: -
j_call: TRBJ1-1
d_call: -
v_call: TRBV7-8
cdr3_aa: CASSTDMNTEAFF
cdr3_nt: TGTGCCAGCAGCACGGACATGAACACTGAAGCTTTCTTT

clone_size: -
j_call: TRBJ1-2
d_call: -
v_call: TRBV5-4
cdr3_aa: CASSFTNYGYTF
cdr3_nt: TGTGCCAGCAGCTTCACTAACTATGGCTACACCTTC

clone_size: -
j_call: TRBJ2-2
d_call: TRBD1
v_call: TRBV14
cdr3_aa: CASSQDMTGAIGGELFF
cdr3_nt: TGTGCCAGCAGCCAAGATATGACAGGGGCTATTGGCGGGGAGCTGTTTTTT

clone_size: -
j_call: TRBJ1-1
d_call: TRBD1
v_call: TRBV30
cdr3_aa: CAWKQGALSRTEAFF
cdr3_nt: TGTGCCTGGAAACAGGGGGCGCTTTCTAGGACTGAAGCTTTCTTT

clone_size: -
j_call: TRBJ2-2
d_call: TRBD2
v_call: TRBV27
cdr3_aa: CASSSLAGGSEKNTGELFF
cdr3_nt: TGTGCCAGCAGCTCCCTAGCGGGGGGCTCCGAAAAGAACACCGGGGAGCTGTTTTTT

clone_size: once
j_call: TRBJ2-5
d_call: -
v_call: TRBV6-5
cdr3_aa: CASSYRETQYF
cdr3_nt: TGTGCCAGCAGTTACCGCGAGACCCAGTACTTC

clone_size: -
j_call: TRBJ2-6
d_call: -
v_call: TRBV9
cdr3_aa: CASSGGEGAGGANVLTF
cdr3_nt: TGTGCCAGCAGCGGAGGGGAGGGGGCAGGTGGGGCCAACGTCCTGACTTTC

clone_size: -
j_call: TRBJ2-7
d_call: -
v_call: TRBV7-3
cdr3_aa: CASSLGTGSSYEQYF
cdr3_nt: TGTGCCAGCAGCTTAGGAACAGGCAGCTCCTACGAGCAGTACTTC

clone_size: -
j_call: TRBJ2-3
d_call: TRBD2
v_call: TRBV7-2
cdr3_aa: CASSLGLAAVDTQYF
cdr3_nt: TGTGCCAGCAGCTTAGGGCTAGCGGCGGTGGATACGCAGTATTTT

clone_size: -
j_call: TRBJ1-5
d_call: -
v_call: TRBV6-6
cdr3_aa: CASTEDRRNNQPQHF
cdr3_nt: TGTGCCAGCACCGAGGACAGAAGGAACAATCAGCCCCAGCATTTT

clone_size: -
j_call: TRBJ1-5
d_call: -
v_call: TRBV19
cdr3_aa: CASSMRGSNQPQHF
cdr3_nt: TGTGCCAGTAGTATGAGAGGGAGCAATCAGCCCCAGCATTTT

clone_size: -
j_call: TRBJ1-2
d_call: -
v_call: TRBV5-1
cdr3_aa: CASSLESAGGYTF
cdr3_nt: TGCGCCAGCAGCCTGGAGTCGGCGGGAGGCTACACCTTC

clone_size: -
j_call: TRBJ2-3
d_call: TRBD2
v_call: TRBV7-3
cdr3_aa: CASSLNAGGTDTQYF
cdr3_nt: TGTGCCAGCAGCTTAAATGCGGGGGGGACAGATACGCAGTATTTT

clone_size: -
j_call: TRBJ2-5
d_call: -
v_call: TRBV10-3
cdr3_aa: CAISGGNQETQYF
cdr3_nt: TGTGCCATCAGTGGGGGGAACCAAGAGACCCAGTACTTC

clone_size: -
j_call: TRBJ2-5
d_call: TRBD2
v_call: TRBV18
cdr3_aa: CASSQRTSGGEETQYF
cdr3_nt: TGTGCCAGCTCACAAAGGACTAGCGGGGGGGAAGAGACCCAGTACTTC

clone_size: -
j_call: TRBJ1-4
d_call: -
v_call: TRBV30
cdr3_aa: CAWRAGLQYNEKLFF
cdr3_nt: TGTGCCTGGAGGGCGGGACTCCAATATAATGAAAAACTGTTTTTT

clone_size: -
j_call: TRBJ1-2
d_call: TRBD1
v_call: TRBV29-1
cdr3_aa: CSVEGTGDVGYTF
cdr3_nt: TGCAGCGTTGAAGGGACAGGGGATGTTGGCTACACCTTC

clone_size: few
j_call: TRBJ1-1
d_call: -
v_call: TRBV19
cdr3_aa: CASSTQFTEAFF
cdr3_nt: TGTGCCAGTAGTACACAGTTCACTGAAGCTTTCTTT

clone_size: -
j_call: TRBJ1-1
d_call: -
v_call: TRBV30
cdr3_aa: CAWSGVLGRLTRNTEAFF
cdr3_nt: TGTGCCTGGAGTGGTGTGTTGGGCAGGCTAACAAGGAACACTGAAGCTTTCTTT

clone_size: -
j_call: TRBJ1-3
d_call: -
v_call: TRBV7-6
cdr3_aa: CASSPALNTIYF
cdr3_nt: TGTGCCAGCAGCCCCGCCTTAAACACCATATATTTT

clone_size: -
j_call: TRBJ1-1
d_call: TRBD1
v_call: TRBV19
cdr3_aa: CASRTNRGNTEAFF
cdr3_nt: TGTGCCAGTAGGACCAACAGGGGAAACACTGAAGCTTTCTTT

clone_size: -
j_call: TRBJ1-2
d_call: -
v_call: TRBV4-3
cdr3_aa: CASSQSRTFKYGYTF
cdr3_nt: TGCGCCAGCAGCCAATCTCGGACCTTTAAGTATGGCTACACCTTC

clone_size: -
j_call: TRBJ1-4
d_call: -
v_call: TRBV28
cdr3_aa: CASSPPLRGGRRTKLFF
cdr3_nt: TGTGCCAGCAGTCCCCCGCTCAGGGGAGGTCGGCGGACGAAACTGTTTTTT

clone_size: -
j_call: TRBJ2-7
d_call: -
v_call: TRBV6-1
cdr3_aa: CASSELWTSPSYEQYF
cdr3_nt: TGTGCCAGCAGTGAGCTTTGGACATCGCCATCCTACGAGCAGTACTTC

clone_size: -
j_call: TRBJ2-7
d_call: -
v_call: TRBV7-2
cdr3_aa: CASRSTFVSDEQYF
cdr3_nt: TGTGCCAGCAGGTCAACTTTCGTTTCGGACGAGCAGTACTTC

clone_size: -
j_call: TRBJ1-5
d_call: TRBD1
v_call: TRBV19
cdr3_aa: CASMGGGGRNNQPQHF
cdr3_nt: TGTGCCAGTATGGGGGGAGGGGGCAGAAACAATCAGCCCCAGCATTTT

clone_size: -
j_call: TRBJ2-5
d_call: TRBD2
v_call: TRBV11-2
cdr3_aa: CASSLGPLAGKGETQYF
cdr3_nt: TGTGCCAGCAGCTTAGGGCCGCTAGCGGGAAAAGGAGAGACCCAGTACTTC

clone_size: -
j_call: TRBJ2-7
d_call: TRBD1
v_call: TRBV20-1
cdr3_aa: CSASNGDRGFYEQYF
cdr3_nt: TGCAGTGCTAGTAACGGGGACAGGGGTTTCTACGAGCAGTACTTC

clone_size: -
j_call: TRBJ1-2
d_call: TRBD1
v_call: TRBV6-5
cdr3_aa: CASSTIGTAYGYTF
cdr3_nt: TGTGCCAGCAGTACTATAGGGACAGCCTATGGCTACACCTTC

clone_size: -
j_call: TRBJ1-6
d_call: -
v_call: TRBV13
cdr3_aa: CASSWTVRNSPLHF
cdr3_nt: TGTGCCAGCAGCTGGACAGTGAGGAATTCACCCCTCCACTTT

clone_size: -
j_call: TRBJ1-3
d_call: -
v_call: TRBV3-1/TRBV3-2
cdr3_aa: CASSSTDTGNTIYF
cdr3_nt: TGTGCCAGCAGCTCGACTGATACTGGAAACACCATATATTTT

clone_size: -
j_call: TRBJ2-3
d_call: -
v_call: TRBV5-8
cdr3_aa: CASSRQYYTDTQYF
cdr3_nt: TGTGCCAGCAGTCGACAGTACTACACAGATACGCAGTATTTT

clone_size: -
j_call: TRBJ2-7
d_call: -
v_call: TRBV2
cdr3_aa: CASSRNSHYEQYF
cdr3_nt: TGTGCCAGCTCTCGTAACAGTCACTACGAGCAGTACTTC